Below, one T cell receptor beta chain is given with its context. This specimen belongs to a study of T cell changes during pregnancy in multiple sclerosis. The germline V gene has CDR1 SEHNR and CDR2 FQNEAQ (reference sequence). This CDR3 region has 14 residues. Unmatched junction bases numbered 5, after V lost 5 bases and J lost 1 base. Here immunoSEQ multiplex PCR was the method, and the copy in TCRdb shows in-frame clones only, minus some. The sample contains 45,000 to 50,000 clones, roughly nine tenths of which appear only once. This chain connects TRBV7-9 to TRBJ2-7; 7 positions match TRBD2. Sequences were derived from CD4+ T cells from peripheral blood mononuclear cells, sampled in the second trimester of pregnancy. The sequence came from a female donor in good health, enrolled as a control in a pregnancy study. In nucleotides, the CDR3 is TGTGCCAGCAGCCGGGCGGGGGTTTCCTACGAGCAGTACTTC. It is translated as CASSRAGVSYEQYF.